Each of the 9 T cell receptor beta chains below was sequenced from the same sample in a study of early stage breast cancer tumors. Generated by immunoSEQ multiplex PCR, the TCRdb table keeps only in-frame clones and is missing some. This sample carries about 30,000 clones, around 70% of them seen once, and the ten largest clones take around a third. Input material: blood. The receptors derive from a person aged 45 to 60 with breast cancer.

Concerning this clone: Distinct nucleotide sequences in the sample also encode this CDR3. V and J are TRBV27 and TRBJ2-1, with D maybe TRBD2 (5 bases). The CDR3 loop spans 13 amino acids. V lost 2 bases to trimming and J lost 6 bases, with 8 bases between them. Germline-derived CDR1 and CDR2 are MNHEY and SMNVEV (reference sequence). This CDR3 reads CASSLGSVNEQFF. The CDR3 nucleotides are TGTGCCAGCAGTTTAGGGAGCGTCAATGAGCAGTTCTTC.

The gene calls are TRBV7-3 and TRBJ1-1; no reliable D call. The CDR3 spans 13 residues. Germline V gene sequence: CDR1 SGHTA, CDR2 FQGTGA. V lost 6 bases to trimming and J lost 5 bases, with 13 bases between them. This CDR3 reads CASSLNKDTEAFF. The CDR3 DNA sequence: TGTGCCAGCAGTCTCAATAAAGATACTGAAGCTTTCTTT.

J is TRBJ2-7 and V is TRBV9; 14 positions match TRBD2. The CDR3 runs 15 residues. CDR1 and CDR2 from the germline V gene are SGDLS and YYNGEE. V was pared by 3 bases and J by 5 bases, with 4 bases of the junction left unmatched. The CDR3, as DNA: TGTGCCAGCAGCGAGGGACTAGCGGGAGTGAACGAGCAGTACTTC. It encodes CASSEGLAGVNEQYF.

This clone was recorded once. This chain joins TRBV11-3 and TRBJ2-5; D not certain. The length of the CDR3 is 13 residues. The V end lost 2 bases, the J end lost 1 base, and 5 bases lay between the germline ends. Germline V gene sequence: CDR1 SGHNT, CDR2 YENEEA. DNA for the CDR3: TGTGCCAGCAGCTTACGGTCCCAAGAGACCCAGTACTTC. Translating it yields CASSLRSQETQYF.

The chain links TRBV5-6 to TRBJ2-3, with 7 bases aligning to TRBD2. CDR3 length: 16 residues. Germline assignment: CDR1 SGHDT and CDR2 YYEEEE. The junction had 12 bases not matched to a gene; V was cut back by 6 bases and J by 2 bases. The CDR3 protein is CASTFSGGGSTDTQYF. CDR3 nucleotides: TGTGCCAGCACCTTCTCTGGGGGAGGGTCCACAGATACGCAGTATTTT. The variable domain in full, with the rest retrieved from reference TRBV5-6 and TRBJ2-3, is DAGVTQSPTHLIKTRGQQVTLRCSPKSGHDTVSWYQQALGQGPQFIFQYYEEEERQRGNFPDRFSGHQFPNYSSELNVNALLLGDSALYLCASTFSGGGSTDTQYFGPGTRLTVL.

V gene TRBV2 combines with J gene TRBJ2-6; 8 bases fit TRBD1. CDR3 length: 16 residues. V lost 4 bases, J lost 3 bases, and 5 bases stayed unmatched. Per the germline V gene, CDR1 is SNHLY and CDR2 is FYNNEI. The CDR3 DNA follows: TGTGCCAGCAGTGTTGGACAGGGTTTTGGGGCCAACGTCCTGACTTTC. Protein: CASSVGQGFGANVLTF. Combining the CDR3 with reference TRBV2 and TRBJ2-6 gives the whole variable domain EPEVTQTPSHQVTQMGQEVILRCVPISNHLYFYWYRQILGQKVEFLVSFYNNEISEKSEIFDDQFSVERPDGSNFTLKIRSTKLEDSAMYFCASSVGQGFGANVLTFGAGSRLTVL.

The V gene is TRBV11-2, the J gene TRBJ2-1; the D is unclear. The CDR3 totals 12 residues. Trimming cost V 3 bases and J 7 bases, with 7 bases left between them. The germline CDR1 and CDR2 sequences are SGHAT and FQNNGV. The DNA of the CDR3 is TGTGCCAGCAGCTTTAATGGTAATGAGCAGTTCTTC. Protein: CASSFNGNEQFF.

This clone was seen only a few times. V is TRBV5-1 and J is TRBJ1-1; D gene ambiguous. V shed 5 bases and J shed 0 bases, with 8 bases lying between them. There are 13 residues in the CDR3. Germline CDR1 and CDR2: SGHRS and YFSETQ. The CDR3, as DNA: TGCGCCAGCAGGCGAGACTTGAACACTGAAGCTTTCTTT. Its translation is CASRRDLNTEAFF.

This chain uses TRBV29-1 with TRBJ2-7; D is undetermined. Trimming took 6 bases from V and 2 from J, leaving 20 bases between them. This CDR3 is built from 15 residues. Per germline, CDR1 SQVTM and CDR2 ANQGSEA. CDR3 loop: CSVAVRAAPPYEQYF. In DNA form, the CDR3 reads TGCAGCGTGGCCGTAAGGGCCGCCCCGCCCTACGAGCAGTACTTC.